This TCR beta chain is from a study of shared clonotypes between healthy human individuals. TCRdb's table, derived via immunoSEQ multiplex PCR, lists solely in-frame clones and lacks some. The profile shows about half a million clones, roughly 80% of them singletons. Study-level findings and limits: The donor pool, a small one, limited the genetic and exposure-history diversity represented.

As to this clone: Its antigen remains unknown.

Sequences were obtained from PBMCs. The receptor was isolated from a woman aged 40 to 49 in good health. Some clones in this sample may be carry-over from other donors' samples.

CDR3 sequence reads: CASSSGTRSAQETQYF. The CDR3 DNA follows: TGTGCCAGCAGTTCTGGGACTAGGTCTGCCCAAGAGACCCAGTACTTC. This chain connects TRBV28 to TRBJ2-5, with 8 positions matching TRBD2. After removal of 4 bases from V and 1 base from J, the junction contained 8 bases not matched to a gene. CDR1 and CDR2 from the germline V gene are MDHEN and SYDVKM. The length of the CDR3 is 16 residues.